In its sample, the clone carrying this TCR beta chain was seen a few times. Antigen specificity is unknown. This specimen comes from a study of post-analysis software for immune sequencing data. Overall study: Some patients lacked subtype; others had relapsing-remitting, secondary progressive or progressive-relapsing disease.

Sequencing libraries made from TCR beta cDNA carried unique molecular identifiers. Approximately 0.5 million cDNA molecules were recovered from an input of roughly 0.85 to 10 million T cells. TCRdb independently ran MiXCR on the PCR reads; one entry per CDR3 protein. The repertoire holds more than 450,000 distinct CDR3 sequences, with about 40% as singletons. The CDR3 totals 14 residues. Trimming cost V 3 bases and J 9 bases, with 15 bases left between them. Study conclusions and caveats: In patients, about 5 TRBV segments were more frequent than in controls, with TRBV5-6, TRBV5-1 and TRBV20-1 among them. Diversity measured as normalized Chao1 was significantly lower in multiple sclerosis patients than in controls. The authors found that F measure strongly co-clustered same-batch samples.

J is TRBJ1-5 and V is TRBV12-3 or TRBV12-4; D possibly corresponds to TRBD1 (6 bases). The sequenced sample consisted of blood. The receptor comes from a girl under 18 with multiple sclerosis. The CDR3 nucleotides are TGTGCCAGCAGTTTCGATGACAGGCAGGGGCCCCAGCATTTT. It translates to CASSFDDRQGPQHF.